Each of the 19 T cell receptor beta chains below was sequenced from the same sample in a study of T cells in Graves' hyperthyroidism and ophthalmopathy. TCR beta CDR3 regions were amplified from RNA transcripts. RT-PCR in the first round (using the HTBI primer set) targeted the TCR CDR3. TCRdb used MiXCR to reprocess the multiplex PCR reads, holding one entry per CDR3 protein. Seen here are 350,000 or so distinct CDR3 sequences, 21% observed once, and the top ten hold around 45%. Specimen: blood. These receptor sequences come from a woman aged 45-60 years with Graves' hyperthyroidism.

This clonotype was counted many times. The chain combines TRBV6-1 with TRBJ2-7; TRBD2 might be the D (5 bases). CDR3 length: 13 residues. The V gene's germline CDR1 is MNHNS and CDR2 SASEGT. Deletions cut 5 bases from V and 4 bases from J, with 12 bases between. The CDR3 DNA reads as TGTGCCAGCAGTAAGCGGAGTTGGTACGAGCAGTACTTC. This codes for CASSKRSWYEQYF.

The table lists this clonotype with a count of one. The rearrangement joins TRBV7-2 to TRBJ2-3, with 10 bases matching TRBD1. V was clipped by 4 bases and J by 5 bases; unmatched bases: 6. Germline CDR1 reads SGHTA; CDR2 reads FQGNSA. The CDR3 has 15 residues. The CDR3 spells CASSSDRGRVDTQYF. In nucleotides, the CDR3 is TGTGCCAGCAGCTCCGACAGGGGGCGGGTAGATACGCAGTATTTT.

This clonotype has more than one count but fewer than ten. This chain joins TRBV5-6 and TRBJ1-1; D possibly corresponds to TRBD1 (6 bases). The CDR3 totals 14 residues. From germline, CDR1 is SGHDT and CDR2 YYEEEE. Deletions cut 7 bases from V and 4 bases from J, with 17 bases between. CDR3 sequence: CASSVTGGLTEAFF. As DNA, the CDR3 is TGTGCCAGCTCGGTGACTGGGGGGCTCACTGAAGCTTTCTTT.

The rearrangement joins TRBV11-2 to TRBJ2-1, with 10 positions matching TRBD2. CDR3 length: 16 amino acids. The ends lost 5 bases at V and 7 bases at J; junction bases unmatched: 11. Germline-derived CDR1 and CDR2 are SGHAT and FQNNGV. The CDR3 coding sequence is TGTGCCAGCAGCACCCAACTAGCGGGAAGGTTAAATGAGCAGTTCTTC. Encoded protein: CASSTQLAGRLNEQFF.

The CDR3 coding sequence is TGTGCCGGCGGACTAGCGGGGAGCACCGGGGAGCTGTTTTTT. Encoded protein: CAGGLAGSTGELFF. J is TRBJ2-2 and V is TRBV6-2 or TRBV6-3, with 12 bases fitting TRBD2. CDR3 length: 14 amino acids. Germline CDR1 reads MNHEY; CDR2 reads SVGEGT. Trimming cost V 11 bases and J 4 bases; bases outside gene matches: 5.

This clonotype was observed a few times. This CDR3 reads CASSHMLDEQFF. The CDR3 DNA reads as TGCGCCAGCAGCCATATGCTAGATGAGCAGTTCTTC. The chain recombines TRBV4-1 with TRBJ2-1; D is unclear. The CDR3 contains 12 residues. V was pared by 3 bases and J by 8 bases, with 8 bases between. From germline, CDR1 is MGHRA and CDR2 YSYEKL.

The V gene is TRBV6-1, the J gene TRBJ1-2, with TRBD1 matching over 7 bases. V was pared by 5 bases and J by 8 bases, with 8 bases of the junction left unmatched. The CDR3 extends over 13 amino acids. Germline loops: CDR1 MNHNS, CDR2 SASEGT. CDR3 sequence: CASSPETGKGYTF. The CDR3 DNA reads as TGTGCCAGCAGTCCCGAGACAGGGAAGGGCTACACCTTC.

In its sample, this clonotype was seen a few times. This rearrangement joins TRBV5-5 to TRBJ1-1; 9 nucleotides line up with TRBD1. V was pared by 4 bases and J by 0 bases, with 13 bases of the junction left unmatched. There are 18 residues in the CDR3. Germline loops: CDR1 SGHKS, CDR2 YYEKEE (reference sequence). CDR3 nucleotides: TGTGCCAGCAGCCCCGGGACAGGGATGGTCGGGTTGAACACTGAAGCTTTCTTT. Translated: CASSPGTGMVGLNTEAFF.

This clonotype was detected a few times. This could be a read error, since a much larger clone is one nucleotide away. Since no conserved phenylalanine or tryptophan closes the CDR3, a read error is the likely cause. The chain is built from TRBV20-1 and TRBJ2-1; D is possibly TRBD2 (6 bases). CDR3 length equals 14 residues. The germline CDR1 and CDR2 sequences are DFQATT and SNEGSKA (reference sequence). Trimming left V 1 base short and J 2 bases short, with 9 bases between. CDR3 protein: CSARGRAPYNEQFL. The CDR3 DNA reads TGCAGTGCTAGAGGGAGGGCCCCCTACAATGAGCAGTTCCTC.

CDR3 DNA sequence: TGTGCCAGCAGTTCACTAGCGGGAGGGCCACTCCTATCCTACGAGCAGTACTTC. Encoded protein: CASSSLAGGPLLSYEQYF. The gene calls are TRBV27 and TRBJ2-7; TRBD2 matches at 13 bases. V was clipped by 4 bases and J by 1 base; unmatched bases: 10. The CDR3 length is 18 residues. Per the germline V gene, CDR1 is MNHEY and CDR2 is SMNVEV (reference sequence).

This clonotype has just one count. V usage is TRBV5-1 and J usage is TRBJ2-1; 12 bases match TRBD2. The CDR3 has 16 amino acids. Germline trimming cut 3 bases from V and 7 bases from J; bases unmatched to any gene: 8. Germline CDR1 is SGHRS and CDR2 is YFSETQ. The CDR3 nucleotides read TGCGCCAGCAGCTCCCTCCCTAGCGGGAGGGGAAATGAGCAGTTCTTC. Encoded protein: CASSSLPSGRGNEQFF.

This clonotype was seen only a few times. The rearrangement uses TRBV5-1 and TRBJ2-3, with D tentatively TRBD1 (5 bases). CDR1 SGHRS and CDR2 YFSETQ come from the germline V gene. The CDR3 covers 15 residues. The ends were cut back, 4 bases at V and 3 bases at J, with 15 bases in the middle. The DNA for the CDR3 is TGCGCCAGCAGCCCAAGGCAGGGCGGAACAGATACGCAGTATTTT. Amino acids: CASSPRQGGTDTQYF. The full variable domain, rest sourced from reference TRBV5-1 and TRBJ2-3, is KAGVTQTPRYLIKTRGQQVTLSCSPISGHRSVSWYQQTPGQGLQFLFEYFSETQRNKGNFPGRFSGRQFSNSRSEMNVSTLELGDSALYLCASSPRQGGTDTQYFGPGTRLTVL.

The chain carries TRBV29-1 and TRBJ2-7, with TRBD2 matching over 9 bases. J was trimmed by 5 bases and V by 4 bases; bases with no gene match: 3. The CDR3 length is 12 residues. Germline V gene sequence: CDR1 SQVTM, CDR2 ANQGSEA. The CDR3 coding sequence is TGCAGCGTTGGGCTAGCGGGAAACGAGCAGTACTTC. Translation: CSVGLAGNEQYF.

The table lists this clonotype with many counts. V gene TRBV12-3 or TRBV12-4 combines with J gene TRBJ2-7; 8 bases agree with TRBD1. The CDR3 spans 16 residues. The J segment lost 1 base and the V segment lost 4 bases, leaving 9 bases of the junction unmatched. The CDR3 DNA sequence: TGTGCCAGCAGTTCCATGGACAGGGCAATTTCCTACGAGCAGTACTTC. It codes for CASSSMDRAISYEQYF.

This clonotype was seen many times. For the CDR3, the DNA is TGTGCCAGCAGCCAGGGACAAATCTATGGCTACACCTTC. It codes for CASSQGQIYGYTF. V gene TRBV2 combines with J gene TRBJ1-2, with D perhaps matching TRBD1 (6 bases). Germline lookup yields CDR1 SNHLY and CDR2 FYNNEI. Trimming cost V 6 bases and J 4 bases, with 12 bases left between them. The CDR3 is made up of 13 amino acids.

This clonotype was counted a few times. The gene calls are TRBV20-1 and TRBJ2-1; D might be TRBD1 (5 bases). CDR3 length equals 15 residues. With 1 base removed from V and 7 bases from J, the gap between germline ends came to 17 bases. Germline-derived CDR1 and CDR2 are DFQATT and SNEGSKA (reference sequence). The CDR3 DNA sequence: TGCAGTGCTAGAGGGACCCAAGGGGCCGGGAATGAGCAGTTCTTC. The encoded protein is CSARGTQGAGNEQFF.

V gene TRBV20-1 combines with J gene TRBJ2-7; 14 bases match TRBD2. Per the germline V gene, CDR1 is DFQATT and CDR2 is SNEGSKA (reference sequence). Trimming at V came to 5 bases and at J to 5 bases, leaving 8 bases not matched to a gene. This CDR3 has 15 amino acids. CDR3 residues: CSASGTSGSSNEQYF. DNA for the CDR3: TGCAGTGCTTCCGGGACTAGCGGGAGTTCGAACGAGCAGTACTTC.

For this clonotype: This may be a read error: a much more frequent sequence differs by one nucleotide. The chain employs TRBV3-1 and TRBJ1-1; D ambiguous. The germline V gene has CDR1 LGHDT and CDR2 YNNKEL (reference sequence). V lost 5 bases, J lost 4 bases, and 11 bases lay in between. The CDR3 contains 13 residues. Here the CDR3 reads CASSSRGSTEAFF. CDR3 sequence (DNA): TGTGCCAGCAGCTCCCGGGGTAGCACTGAAGCTTTCTTT.

There are a few counts of this clonotype. The V gene is TRBV5-1, the J gene TRBJ1-5, with a possible D match to TRBD1 (5 bases). The V end lost 4 bases, the J end lost 1 base, and 12 bases lay between the germline ends. CDR3 length: 15 amino acids. Germline lookup yields CDR1 SGHRS and CDR2 YFSETQ. The CDR3 coding sequence is TGCGCCAGCAGCCCAGGGTCCGTAAGCAATCAGCCCCAGCATTTT. Translated, it gives CASSPGSVSNQPQHF.